Listed here are 21 T cell receptor beta chains from one sample, sequenced in a study of blood T cell repertoires in COVID-19. The data were produced by immunoSEQ multiplex PCR, yet TCRdb's version contains in-frame clones alone and is incomplete. The table shows around 240,000 clones, with approximately 84% occurring only once. The material sequenced was peripheral blood. Every receptor here comes from a woman older than 75 with acute or convalescent COVID-19.

J is TRBJ1-5 and V is TRBV2; D gene uncertain. This CDR3 has 12 amino acids. From germline, CDR1 is SNHLY and CDR2 FYNNEI. The V end was cut by 4 bases, the J end by 11 bases, with 12 bases between. The CDR3 DNA sequence: TGTGCCAGCAGTGGGAGGGAGATGGCCCAGCATTTT. Translation: CASSGREMAQHF.

The CDR3: CASSRQGATGELFF. The CDR3 DNA reads TGTGCCAGCAGCCGACAGGGGGCCACCGGGGAGCTGTTTTTT. The chain employs TRBV5-4 and TRBJ2-2, with 10 bases matching TRBD1. Germline V gives CDR1 SGHNT, CDR2 YYREEE (reference sequence). With 4 bases clipped from V and 4 bases from J, the junction kept 1 base outside the gene matches. This CDR3 region has 14 residues.

V is TRBV2 and J is TRBJ2-2; 12 bases match TRBD1. The CDR3 is 16 residues long. From germline, CDR1 is SNHLY and CDR2 FYNNEI. J was trimmed by 6 bases and V by 8 bases; bases with no gene match: 10. The CDR3 is CASAKHRDRGPGELFF. The CDR3 bases are TGTGCCAGCGCGAAACATCGGGACAGGGGGCCCGGGGAGCTGTTTTTT.

The count of this clone is one. This rearrangement joins TRBV7-9 to TRBJ1-2; D call uncertain. There are 13 residues in the CDR3. Trimming pared 3 bases from V and 2 bases from J, leaving 7 bases between. CDR1 SEHNR and CDR2 FQNEAQ come from the germline V gene (reference sequence). The CDR3 reads CASSFTVNYGYTF. CDR3 DNA: TGTGCCAGCAGCTTTACAGTAAACTATGGCTACACCTTC. The complete variable domain, with remaining parts taken from reference TRBV7-9 and TRBJ1-2, reads DTGVSQNPRHKITKRGQNVTFRCDPISEHNRLYWYRQTLGQGPEFLTYFQNEAQLEKSRLLSDRFSAERPKGSFSTLEIQRTEQGDSAMYLCASSFTVNYGYTFGSGTRLTVV.

This chain uses TRBV7-2 with TRBJ1-2, with a possible D match to TRBD1 (6 bases). The CDR3 spans 13 residues. Germline V gene lookup returns CDR1 SGHTA and CDR2 FQGNSA. V lost 5 bases to trimming and J lost 5 bases, with 12 bases between them. The CDR3 nucleotides read TGTGCCAGCAGCGCCCGTACAGGGTATGGCTACACCTTC. Protein product: CASSARTGYGYTF.

The CDR3 protein is CASSLGAGPYNEQFF. The DNA for the CDR3 is TGCGCCAGCAGCCTTGGGGCGGGGCCCTACAATGAGCAGTTCTTC. V is TRBV5-1 and J is TRBJ2-1; TRBD2 might be the D (6 bases). Deletions cut 4 bases from V and 2 bases from J, with 13 bases between. Germline V lookup: CDR1 SGHRS, CDR2 YFSETQ. The CDR3 runs 15 residues.

This rearrangement joins TRBV11-1 to TRBJ2-6; D remains ambiguous. In germline, CDR1 is SGHAT, CDR2 FQDESV (reference sequence). The ends were cut back, 5 bases at V and 2 bases at J, with 10 bases in the middle. The CDR3 is 15 residues long. The CDR3 nucleotides read TGTGCCAGCAGCCTCCGACTTGCTGGGGCCAACGTCCTGACTTTC. This gives the protein CASSLRLAGANVLTF. Full variable domain (rest looked up from reference TRBV11-1 and TRBJ2-6): EAEVAQSPRYKITEKSQAVAFWCDPISGHATLYWYRQILGQGPELLVQFQDESVVDDSQLPKDRFSAERLKGVDSTLKIQPAELGDSAMYLCASSLRLAGANVLTFGAGSRLTVL.

V and J are TRBV2 and TRBJ1-1, with 8 positions matching TRBD1. Per germline, CDR1 SNHLY and CDR2 FYNNEI. The CDR3 runs to 15 residues. The junction had 6 bases not matched to a gene; V was cut back by 5 bases and J by 1 base. CDR3 DNA: TGTGCCAGCAGTTCCGGACAGGGTCGGAACACTGAAGCTTTCTTT. The encoded protein is CASSSGQGRNTEAFF.

The rearrangement links TRBV5-1 to TRBJ2-5; 9 bases line up with TRBD2. With 0 bases clipped from V and 6 bases from J, the junction kept 6 bases outside the gene matches. Germline values: CDR1 SGHRS, CDR2 YFSETQ. The CDR3 consists of 15 residues. The CDR3 here is CASSLDAGGLQTQYF. The DNA for the CDR3 is TGCGCCAGCAGCTTGGACGCGGGGGGGCTTCAGACCCAGTACTTC. The variable domain in full, with the rest retrieved from reference TRBV5-1 and TRBJ2-5, is KAGVTQTPRYLIKTRGQQVTLSCSPISGHRSVSWYQQTPGQGLQFLFEYFSETQRNKGNFPGRFSGRQFSNSRSEMNVSTLELGDSALYLCASSLDAGGLQTQYFGPGTRLLVL.

The count of this clone is one. The V gene is TRBV4-3, the J gene TRBJ1-2, with a possible D match to TRBD1 (5 bases). There are 14 residues in the CDR3. Germline V gene sequence: CDR1 LGHNA, CDR2 YSLEER. With 3 bases removed from V and 4 bases from J, the gap between germline ends came to 12 bases. DNA of the CDR3: TGCGCCAGCAGCCATCCCGACAGTAGCTATGGCTACACCTTC. Amino acids: CASSHPDSSYGYTF.

This rearrangement joins TRBV24-1 to TRBJ2-7; 11 bases match TRBD2. The germline V gene encodes CDR1 KGHDR and CDR2 SFDVKD. The junction had 4 bases not matched to a gene; V was cut back by 3 bases and J by 4 bases. The CDR3 extends over 15 amino acids. CDR3 nucleotide sequence: TGTGCCACCAGTGATCCTACTAGCGGGAGTTACGAGCAGTACTTC. Amino acids: CATSDPTSGSYEQYF.

The rearrangement uses TRBV20-1 and TRBJ1-6; D is uncertain. The CDR3 has 12 residues. The V and J ends lost 3 bases and 7 bases respectively, with 7 bases between them. Germline V lookup: CDR1 DFQATT, CDR2 SNEGSKA (reference sequence). CDR3 nucleotide sequence: TGCAGTGCTAGTGGAGGAAATTCACCCCTCCACTTT. As protein: CSASGGNSPLHF.

The rearrangement joins TRBV27 to TRBJ2-1; possibly TRBD1 for D (5 bases). V lost 6 bases, J lost 4 bases, and 28 bases lay in between. This CDR3 comprises 19 residues. Germline V lookup: CDR1 MNHEY, CDR2 SMNVEV (reference sequence). In nucleotides, the CDR3 is TGTGCCAGCAGACCCACCTTCGGGCAGGGAAGTTTGGGATACAATGAGCAGTTCTTC. The encoded protein is CASRPTFGQGSLGYNEQFF.

The rearrangement uses TRBV9 and TRBJ1-6; TRBD1 matches at 10 bases. The germline gives CDR1 SGDLS, CDR2 YYNGEE. Trimming cost V 3 bases and J 10 bases; bases outside gene matches: 4. This CDR3 contains 14 residues. In DNA form, the CDR3 reads TGTGCCAGCAGCGAGGGACAGGGGCGCTCACCCCTCCACTTT. Protein sequence: CASSEGQGRSPLHF.

In the case of this clone: Other nucleotide sequences from this sample produce the same CDR3. V and J are TRBV5-1 and TRBJ2-7; 10 bases agree with TRBD1. The CDR3 has 14 amino acids. Germline values: CDR1 SGHRS, CDR2 YFSETQ. With 0 bases clipped from V and 4 bases from J, the junction kept 1 base outside the gene matches. The CDR3 loop reads CASSLGTGGYEQYF. CDR3 in DNA: TGCGCCAGCAGCTTGGGGACAGGGGGGTACGAGCAGTACTTC. Together with reference TRBV5-1 and TRBJ2-7, the CDR3 gives the full variable domain: KAGVTQTPRYLIKTRGQQVTLSCSPISGHRSVSWYQQTPGQGLQFLFEYFSETQRNKGNFPGRFSGRQFSNSRSEMNVSTLELGDSALYLCASSLGTGGYEQYFGPGTRLTVT.

As for this clone: A junction end diverges from the germline sequence, so it may reflect a read error. V is TRBV29-1 and J is TRBJ2-5, with TRBD1 matching 7 bases. The germline CDR1 and CDR2 sequences are SQVTM and ANQGSEA. The CDR3 runs 11 residues. CDR3: CSSLGFGTVDF. The CDR3 nucleotides read TGCAGCAGTTTGGGGTTCGGGACAGTTGACTTC. Supplemented by reference TRBV29-1 and TRBJ2-5, the full variable domain reads SAVISQKPSRDICQRGTSLTIQCQVDSQVTMMFWYRQQPGQSLTLIATANQGSEATYESGFVIDKFPISRPNLTFSTLTVSNMSPEDSSIYLCSSLGFGTVDFGPGTRLLVL.

The chain combines TRBV29-1 with TRBJ1-2, with D hard to call. V was clipped by 6 bases and J by 4 bases, with 18 bases between them. Germline V gives CDR1 SQVTM, CDR2 ANQGSEA. The CDR3 has 14 amino acids. In DNA form, the CDR3 reads TGCAGCGTGAGGACGGACGGGATCTTCTATGGCTACACCTTC. It is translated as CSVRTDGIFYGYTF. The full variable domain, in which reference TRBV29-1 and TRBJ1-2 provide the parts outside the CDR3, is SAVISQKPSRDICQRGTSLTIQCQVDSQVTMMFWYRQQPGQSLTLIATANQGSEATYESGFVIDKFPISRPNLTFSTLTVSNMSPEDSSIYLCSVRTDGIFYGYTFGSGTRLTVV.

The V gene is TRBV30, the J gene TRBJ1-1, with a possible D match to TRBD1 (5 bases). V was cut by 0 bases and J by 0 bases, with 8 bases left in between. The germline CDR1 and CDR2 sequences are GTSNPN and SVGIG (reference sequence). This CDR3 has 14 amino acids. The CDR3 region has the DNA TGTGCCTGGAGTGTACGGGGGATGAACACTGAAGCTTTCTTT. This codes for CAWSVRGMNTEAFF.

This clone was seen more than once but under ten times. The J gene is TRBJ1-6, the V gene TRBV10-3; a weak D match, TRBD1 (6 bases). The V end lost 6 bases, the J end lost 6 bases, and 9 bases lay between the germline ends. The CDR3 consists of 13 residues. Germline assignment: CDR1 ENHRY and CDR2 SYGVKD. The CDR3 loop is CAIRMDSNSPLHF. The DNA of the CDR3 is TGTGCCATCAGGATGGACAGTAATTCACCCCTCCACTTT.

The genes are TRBV12-5 and TRBJ1-1; D is perhaps TRBD1 (6 bases). The CDR3 is 15 residues long. The V and J ends lost 3 bases and 5 bases respectively, with 16 bases between them. Germline V gene lookup returns CDR1 LGHNT and CDR2 FRNRAP. The CDR3 DNA follows: TGTGCTAGTGGTTTTAGTCGGGGGGCGCCGACTGAAGCTTTCTTT. Translated, it gives CASGFSRGAPTEAFF.

The chain links TRBV5-1 to TRBJ2-1; D may be TRBD1 (5 bases). This CDR3 is built from 13 residues. Trimming removed 2 bases from V and 3 bases from J, with 6 bases in between. The germline CDR1 and CDR2 sequences are SGHRS and YFSETQ. The CDR3 DNA is TGCGCCAGCAGCTTTCAGGGCTACAATGAGCAGTTCTTC. This sequence encodes CASSFQGYNEQFF. The entire variable domain, with the rest obtained from reference TRBV5-1 and TRBJ2-1, is as follows: KAGVTQTPRYLIKTRGQQVTLSCSPISGHRSVSWYQQTPGQGLQFLFEYFSETQRNKGNFPGRFSGRQFSNSRSEMNVSTLELGDSALYLCASSFQGYNEQFFGPGTRLTVL.